This TCR beta chain appears in the sequencing data of a study of T-cell reconstitution after alpha-beta-depleted transplantation in children. The CDR3 is 15 amino acids. Germline CDR1 DFQATT, CDR2 SNEGSKA (reference sequence). This clonotype was seen a handful of times. An end of the junction does not agree with germline; a read error may underlie this. Unique molecular identifiers were built into the TCRbeta library. In TCRdb, the PCR reads were re-called with MiXCR into one record per CDR3 protein. Of around 94,000 distinct CDR3 sequences in the sample, about 6% were seen once. The source material was PBMCs, mostly from graft donor cells, sampled 60 days after TCRalphabeta/CD19-depleted stem cell transplant. This sequence was found in a female patient younger than 10 who had a stem cell transplant for Fanconi anemia, so the T cells may come from the graft donor. The rearrangement uses TRBV20-1 and TRBJ1-5, with D unclear. The CDR3 sequence: CSASKGRLNNQPQHF. CDR3 sequence (DNA): TGCAGTGCTAGTAAAGGGAGATTAAATAATCAGCCCCAACATTTT.